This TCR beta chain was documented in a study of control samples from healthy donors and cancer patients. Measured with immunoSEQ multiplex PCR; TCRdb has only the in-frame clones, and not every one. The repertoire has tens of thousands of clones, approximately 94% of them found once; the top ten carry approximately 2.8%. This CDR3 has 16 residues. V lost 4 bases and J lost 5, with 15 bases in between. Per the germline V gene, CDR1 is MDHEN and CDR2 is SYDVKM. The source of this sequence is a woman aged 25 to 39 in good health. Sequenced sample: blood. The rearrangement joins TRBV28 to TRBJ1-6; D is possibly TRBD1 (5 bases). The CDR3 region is CASSSRGTRHNSPLHF. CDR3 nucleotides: TGTGCCAGCAGTTCAAGAGGGACCCGCCATAATTCACCCCTCCACTTT. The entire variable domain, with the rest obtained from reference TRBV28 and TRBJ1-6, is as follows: DVKVTQSSRYLVKRTGEKVFLECVQDMDHENMFWYRQDPGLGLRLIYFSYDVKMKEKGDIPEGYSVSREKKERFSLILESASTNQTSMYLCASSSRGTRHNSPLHFGNGTRLTVT.